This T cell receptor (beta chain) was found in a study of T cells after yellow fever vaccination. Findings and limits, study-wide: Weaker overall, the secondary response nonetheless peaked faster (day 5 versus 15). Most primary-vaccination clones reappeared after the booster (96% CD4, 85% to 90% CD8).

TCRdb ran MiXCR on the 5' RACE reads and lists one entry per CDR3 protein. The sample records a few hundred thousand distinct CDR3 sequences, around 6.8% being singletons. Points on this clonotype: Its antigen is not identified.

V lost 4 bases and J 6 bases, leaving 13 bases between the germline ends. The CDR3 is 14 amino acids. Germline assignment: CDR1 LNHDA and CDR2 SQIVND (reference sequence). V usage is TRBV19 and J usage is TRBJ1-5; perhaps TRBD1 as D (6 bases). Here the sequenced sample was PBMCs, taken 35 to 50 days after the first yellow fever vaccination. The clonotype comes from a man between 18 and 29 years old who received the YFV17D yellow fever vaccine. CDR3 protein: CASSSTGYPQPQHF. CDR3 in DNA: TGTGCCAGTAGTAGCACAGGGTACCCTCAGCCCCAGCATTTT.